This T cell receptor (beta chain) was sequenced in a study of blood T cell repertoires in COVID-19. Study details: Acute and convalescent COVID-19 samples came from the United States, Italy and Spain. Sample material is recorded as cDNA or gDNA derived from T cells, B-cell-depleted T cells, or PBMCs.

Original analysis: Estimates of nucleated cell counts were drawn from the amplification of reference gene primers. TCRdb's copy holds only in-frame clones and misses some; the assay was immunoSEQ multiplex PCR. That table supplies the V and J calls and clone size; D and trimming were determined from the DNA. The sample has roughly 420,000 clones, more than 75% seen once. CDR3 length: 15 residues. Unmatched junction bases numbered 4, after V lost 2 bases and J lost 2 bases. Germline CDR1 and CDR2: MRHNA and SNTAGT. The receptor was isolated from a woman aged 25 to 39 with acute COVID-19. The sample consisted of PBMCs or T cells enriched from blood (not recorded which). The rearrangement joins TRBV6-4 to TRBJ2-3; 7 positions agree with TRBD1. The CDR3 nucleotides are TGTGCCAGCAGTGACAGGGGGCGCGTCACAGATACGCAGTATTTT. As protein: CASSDRGRVTDTQYF.